The 29 T cell receptor beta chains given below trace back to one sample, sequenced in a study of cytomegalovirus exposure and HLA in healthy donors. With 60 Vbeta and 13 Jbeta primers, the PCR was carried out. TCRdb keeps only in-frame clones here, not all; method: immunoSEQ multiplex PCR. Of under 130,000 clones detected, 78% appear once; the ten largest clones hold around 1.3%. The sample consisted of PBMCs. Source of these receptors: a man aged 25-40 years in good health and CMV-seronegative.

The chain couples TRBV2 to TRBJ1-2; D remains unclear. The CDR3 length is 13 residues. Germline V gives CDR1 SNHLY, CDR2 FYNNEI. Trimming took 6 bases from V and 1 from J, leaving 9 bases between them. The CDR3 nucleotides are TGTGCCAGCAGCCCATCCAGTAACTATGGCTACACCTTC. This translates into CASSPSSNYGYTF.

The chain employs TRBV6-6 and TRBJ1-1; 11 nucleotides align to TRBD1. Germline lookup yields CDR1 MNHNY and CDR2 SVGAGI (reference sequence). Trimming removed 6 bases from V and 5 bases from J; junction bases left unmatched: 8. CDR3 length equals 15 residues. CDR3 amino acids: CASRGQGDRPTEAFF. CDR3 DNA sequence: TGTGCCAGCAGGGGACAGGGGGACCGTCCAACTGAAGCTTTCTTT.

The gene calls are TRBV7-9 and TRBJ2-3, with 7 bases lining up with TRBD1. Germline V CDR1 and CDR2: SEHNR, FQNEAQ (reference sequence). The CDR3 totals 16 residues. Germline trimming cut 5 bases from V and 0 bases from J; bases unmatched to any gene: 8. As DNA, the CDR3 is TGTGCCAGCAGCGCAGACAGGGCCCCTAGCACAGATACGCAGTATTTT. Its translation: CASSADRAPSTDTQYF.

The chain carries TRBV5-1 and TRBJ1-3; 7 bases line up with TRBD1. The CDR3 loop spans 13 amino acids. Germline V CDR1 and CDR2: SGHRS, YFSETQ. V was clipped by 3 bases and J by 4 bases; unmatched bases: 1. The CDR3 loop reads CASSSGQGNTIYF. The CDR3 DNA is TGCGCCAGCAGCTCGGGACAGGGAAACACCATATATTTT.

The CDR3 bases are TGCGCCAGCAGTTCCGCGCAGGTCCAGGAGACCCAGTACTTC. The encoded protein is CASSSAQVQETQYF. The chain has TRBV5-1 and TRBJ2-5; D is unclear. CDR1 is SGHRS, CDR2 YFSETQ, per germline. The CDR3 is 14 residues long. V was shortened by 5 bases and J by 5 bases, with 16 bases between the two germline ends.

A single count supports this clone. The chain joins TRBV7-2 to TRBJ2-7, with unresolved D. The CDR3 contains 13 residues. Germline assignment: CDR1 SGHTA and CDR2 FQGNSA. The V and J ends lost 1 base and 1 base respectively, with 5 bases between them. CDR3 DNA: TGTGCCAGCAGCTTAGATCCTTCCTACGAGCAGTACTTC. It codes for CASSLDPSYEQYF. The variable domain in full, with the rest retrieved from reference TRBV7-2 and TRBJ2-7, is GAGVSQSPSNKVTEKGKDVELRCDPISGHTALYWYRQSLGQGLEFLIYFQGNSAPDKSGLPSDRFSAERTGGSVSTLTIQRTQQEDSAVYLCASSLDPSYEQYFGPGTRLTVT.

The table lists this clone with a count of one. The same CDR3 is also encoded by other DNA sequences in this sample. The gene calls are TRBV4-3 and TRBJ2-3; 9 bases agree with TRBD1. The V gene's germline CDR1 is LGHNA and CDR2 YSLEER. V shed 0 bases, J shed 5 bases, and the junction held 3 bases outside the gene matches. This CDR3 spans 15 amino acids. DNA of the CDR3: TGCGCCAGCAGCCAAGAAGGGACAGGGAAAGATACGCAGTATTTT. Translating it yields CASSQEGTGKDTQYF.

This rearrangement joins TRBV29-1 to TRBJ2-1; 11 nucleotides align to TRBD1. This CDR3 comprises 21 residues. The ends lost 6 bases at V and 0 bases at J; junction bases unmatched: 22. Germline values: CDR1 SQVTM, CDR2 ANQGSEA. The CDR3 spells CSVRDRGSGFVKTSSYNEQFF. The CDR3 DNA follows: TGCAGCGTCAGGGACAGGGGGTCCGGCTTCGTCAAAACCAGCTCCTACAATGAGCAGTTCTTC.

The gene calls are TRBV2 and TRBJ2-1; possibly TRBD2 for D (5 bases). Germline V gene data show CDR1 as SNHLY and CDR2 as FYNNEI. The V gene lost 8 bases and the J gene lost 2 bases, with 13 bases spanning the gap. The CDR3 totals 14 residues. Here the CDR3 reads CASRTLSAYNEQFF. The CDR3 coding sequence is TGTGCCAGCCGGACTCTTAGCGCCTACAATGAGCAGTTCTTC.

This clone appeared once. CDR3: CASSEYRGWDTEAFF. Here the CDR3 DNA reads TGTGCCAGTAGTGAATACAGGGGGTGGGACACTGAAGCTTTCTTT. The chain couples TRBV19 to TRBJ1-1, with 8 bases matching TRBD1. Trimming at V came to 5 bases and at J to 3 bases, leaving 8 bases not matched to a gene. This CDR3 contains 15 residues. The germline gives CDR1 LNHDA, CDR2 SQIVND (reference sequence).

This clone was seen just once. The V and J genes are TRBV6-5 and TRBJ1-2, with D possibly matching TRBD1 (5 bases). CDR3 length: 12 residues. Trimming stripped 8 bases from V and 7 bases from J, with 14 bases between. Germline V gene sequence: CDR1 MNHEY, CDR2 SVGAGI. CDR3 amino acids: CASQTSGGGYTF. The CDR3 bases are TGTGCCAGCCAAACGTCCGGGGGTGGCTACACCTTC.

The J gene is TRBJ1-6, the V gene TRBV7-2; tentative D call: TRBD1 (6 bases). The germline gives CDR1 SGHTA, CDR2 FQGNSA. The CDR3 is 15 amino acids. The V end lost 5 bases, the J end lost 10 bases, and 18 bases lay between the germline ends. The CDR3, as DNA: TGTGCCAGCAGCGCCCGGACAGTCACGGGCTCACCCCTCCACTTT. Translation: CASSARTVTGSPLHF.

The V call is TRBV4-3, the J call TRBJ1-1, with D perhaps matching TRBD1 (5 bases). The CDR3 covers 14 residues. The ends were cut back, 0 bases at V and 4 bases at J, with 9 bases in the middle. CDR1 LGHNA and CDR2 YSLEER come from the germline V gene. The CDR3 reads CASSQEEGITEAFF. CDR3 nucleotides: TGCGCCAGCAGCCAAGAGGAGGGGATCACTGAAGCTTTCTTT.

This clone is a singleton in its sample. This chain links TRBV6-1 with TRBJ2-3, with 12 bases aligning to TRBD2. Germline V gives CDR1 MNHNS, CDR2 SASEGT. The CDR3 loop spans 15 amino acids. The V and J ends lost 2 bases and 6 bases, in that order; junction bases with no gene match: 3. CDR3 protein: CASSERTSGKDTQYF. As DNA, the CDR3 is TGTGCCAGCAGTGAAAGGACTAGCGGGAAGGATACGCAGTATTTT.

This clone was detected only a few times. V is TRBV28 and J is TRBJ1-2; 9 bases are shared with TRBD1. V gave up 5 bases and J gave up 4 bases; unmatched junction bases: 2. This CDR3 has 13 residues. Germline V CDR1 and CDR2: MDHEN, SYDVKM. The DNA of the CDR3 is TGTGCCAGCAGTGAGGACAGGGGCTATGGCTACACCTTC. Its protein product is CASSEDRGYGYTF.

The chain uses TRBV4-1 and TRBJ2-3; D might be TRBD1 (6 bases). Per the germline V gene, CDR1 is MGHRA and CDR2 is YSYEKL. V was cut by 0 bases and J by 2 bases, with 21 bases left in between. The CDR3 length is 19 residues. Here the CDR3 reads CASSQEPPLGAAVTDTQYF. The CDR3 coding sequence is TGCGCCAGCAGCCAAGAACCCCCCTTGGGGGCAGCGGTCACAGATACGCAGTATTTT.

This chain links TRBV15 with TRBJ2-5, with D possibly being TRBD2 (6 bases). From germline, CDR1 is LNHNV and CDR2 YYDKDF (reference sequence). The V end was cut by 9 bases, the J end by 9 bases, with 26 bases between. The CDR3 is 15 amino acids. This chain's CDR3 is CATNEASAPKGAQYF. In nucleotides, the CDR3 is TGTGCCACTAATGAGGCTAGCGCCCCGAAAGGGGCCCAGTACTTC.

V is TRBV7-8 and J is TRBJ2-5; 7 bases map to TRBD2. J was trimmed by 5 bases and V by 6 bases; bases with no gene match: 15. CDR1 and CDR2 from the germline V gene are SGHVS and FQNEAQ. CDR3 size: 16 residues. The CDR3 loop is CASRTLWEGSGETQYF. The CDR3 DNA reads TGTGCCAGCAGGACCCTTTGGGAGGGGTCAGGGGAGACCCAGTACTTC.

This clone showed up just once. The chain combines TRBV30 with TRBJ1-1; D perhaps matches TRBD1 (6 bases). In germline, CDR1 is GTSNPN, CDR2 SVGIG (reference sequence). This CDR3 is 13 amino acids long. V was clipped by 1 base and J by 5 bases, with 11 bases between them. In nucleotides, the CDR3 is TGTGCCTGGAGTGCCCTACAGGGAACTGAAGCTTTCTTT. The encoded protein is CAWSALQGTEAFF.

The chain couples TRBV7-8 to TRBJ2-5; 8 nucleotides line up with TRBD1. There are 14 residues in the CDR3. V dropped 2 bases and J dropped 4; count of bases not matched to a gene: 3. CDR1 and CDR2 from the germline V gene are SGHVS and FQNEAQ. CDR3 residues: CASSLTDRGETQYF. The CDR3 coding sequence is TGTGCCAGCAGCTTAACCGACAGGGGAGAGACCCAGTACTTC.

The V call is TRBV6-1, the J call TRBJ1-3, with a weak D call TRBD1 (6 bases). The CDR3 length is 14 residues. With 5 bases removed from V and 8 bases from J, the gap between germline ends came to 16 bases. Germline CDR1 MNHNS, CDR2 SASEGT. The CDR3 here is CASSNDRWGYTIYF. As DNA, the CDR3 is TGTGCCAGCAGTAACGACAGGTGGGGGTACACCATATATTTT.

The V and J genes are TRBV9 and TRBJ2-7, with TRBD2 as a possible D gene (6 bases). The CDR3 totals 14 residues. The V and J ends lost 2 bases and 7 bases respectively, with 16 bases between them. In germline, CDR1 is SGDLS, CDR2 YYNGEE. The CDR3 DNA reads as TGTGCCAGCAGCGTTTTCCCATCTAGCGAGGAGCAGTACTTC. Translated, it gives CASSVFPSSEEQYF.

The chain employs TRBV30 and TRBJ1-1, with 8 positions matching TRBD1. Germline trimming cut 2 bases from V and 0 bases from J; bases unmatched to any gene: 5. The CDR3 spans 15 residues. Germline lookup yields CDR1 GTSNPN and CDR2 SVGIG (reference sequence). CDR3 nucleotide sequence: TGTGCCTGGAGTAGGGACAGGTTGGTGAACACTGAAGCTTTCTTT. Its protein product is CAWSRDRLVNTEAFF.

The rearrangement uses TRBV7-8 and TRBJ2-5; D remains unclear. The germline V and J ends were trimmed by 1 base and 2 bases, with 17 bases remaining between them. CDR3 length: 17 amino acids. Germline values: CDR1 SGHVS, CDR2 FQNEAQ. The CDR3 DNA reads TGTGCCAGCAGCTTAGTGGTAACGGTCGGTCCACAAGAGACCCAGTACTTC. This sequence encodes CASSLVVTVGPQETQYF.

The rearrangement joins TRBV28 to TRBJ1-2; 9 bases match TRBD1. Germline V gives CDR1 MDHEN, CDR2 SYDVKM. The CDR3 is made up of 14 amino acids. V gave up 9 bases and J gave up 0 bases; unmatched junction bases: 5. This CDR3 reads CASTTGGSNYGYTF. The CDR3 bases are TGTGCCAGTACCACAGGGGGCTCTAACTATGGCTACACCTTC.

The gene calls are TRBV5-4 and TRBJ2-7, with 8 bases lining up with TRBD2. Germline lookup yields CDR1 SGHNT and CDR2 YYREEE (reference sequence). The CDR3 has 15 residues. V lost 3 bases, J lost 1 base, and 6 bases stayed unmatched. CDR3 sequence (DNA): TGTGCCAGCAGCTGGGGCGGGGGGATTTCCTACGAGCAGTACTTC. Encoded protein: CASSWGGGISYEQYF.

This chain links TRBV7-6 with TRBJ2-1; perhaps TRBD2 as D (5 bases). The V and J ends lost 1 base and 5 bases respectively, with 15 bases between them. The CDR3 totals 16 residues. Germline assignment: CDR1 SGHVS and CDR2 FNYEAQ. Written as DNA, the CDR3 is TGTGCCAGCAGCTTAGGCAGAGGGCCCATTAACAATGAGCAGTTCTTC. Translating it yields CASSLGRGPINNEQFF.

This clone has a handful of counts. The chain recombines TRBV2 with TRBJ2-7; 8 bases agree with TRBD2. With V trimmed by 7 bases and J by 4 bases, 12 bases remained unmatched. Per germline, CDR1 SNHLY and CDR2 FYNNEI. The CDR3 sequence is 15 residues long. This CDR3 is CASTMGVSGTYEQYF. The CDR3 coding sequence is TGTGCCAGCACCATGGGGGTTAGCGGGACTTACGAGCAGTACTTC.

The chain couples TRBV2 to TRBJ2-1; 9 nucleotides match TRBD1. Germline CDR1 is SNHLY and CDR2 is FYNNEI. This CDR3 contains 13 residues. J lost 5 bases, V lost 6 bases, and 2 bases had no gene match. DNA of the CDR3: TGTGCCAGCAGAGGGACAGGGCACAATGAGCAGTTCTTC. Protein product: CASRGTGHNEQFF.